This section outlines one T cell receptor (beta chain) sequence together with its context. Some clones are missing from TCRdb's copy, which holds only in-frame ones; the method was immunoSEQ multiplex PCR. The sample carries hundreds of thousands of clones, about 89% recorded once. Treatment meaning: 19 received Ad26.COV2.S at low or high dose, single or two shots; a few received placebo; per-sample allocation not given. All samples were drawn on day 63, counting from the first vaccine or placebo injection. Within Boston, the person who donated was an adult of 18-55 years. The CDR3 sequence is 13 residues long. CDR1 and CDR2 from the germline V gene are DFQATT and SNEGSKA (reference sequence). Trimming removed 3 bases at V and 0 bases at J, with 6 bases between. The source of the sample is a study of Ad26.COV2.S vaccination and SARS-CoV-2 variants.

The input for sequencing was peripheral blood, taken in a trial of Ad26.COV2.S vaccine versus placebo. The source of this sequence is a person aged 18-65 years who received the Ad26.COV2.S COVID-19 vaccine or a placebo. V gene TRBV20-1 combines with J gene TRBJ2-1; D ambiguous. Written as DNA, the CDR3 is TGCAGTGCTAGTACTAACTCCTACAATGAGCAGTTCTTC. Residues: CSASTNSYNEQFF.